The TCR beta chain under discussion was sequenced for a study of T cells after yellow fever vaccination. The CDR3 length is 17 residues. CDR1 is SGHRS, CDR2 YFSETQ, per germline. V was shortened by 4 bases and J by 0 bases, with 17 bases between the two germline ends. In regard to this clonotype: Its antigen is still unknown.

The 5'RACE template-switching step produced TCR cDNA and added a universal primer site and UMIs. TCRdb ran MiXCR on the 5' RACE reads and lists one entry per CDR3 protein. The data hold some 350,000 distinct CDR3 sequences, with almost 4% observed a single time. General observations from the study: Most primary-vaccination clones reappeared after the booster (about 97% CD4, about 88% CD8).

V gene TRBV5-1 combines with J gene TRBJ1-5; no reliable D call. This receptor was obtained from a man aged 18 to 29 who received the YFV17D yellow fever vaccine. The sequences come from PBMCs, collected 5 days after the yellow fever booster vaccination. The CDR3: CASSPDQRGDSNQPQHF. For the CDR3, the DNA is TGCGCCAGCAGCCCCGATCAAAGAGGAGATAGCAATCAGCCCCAGCATTTT.